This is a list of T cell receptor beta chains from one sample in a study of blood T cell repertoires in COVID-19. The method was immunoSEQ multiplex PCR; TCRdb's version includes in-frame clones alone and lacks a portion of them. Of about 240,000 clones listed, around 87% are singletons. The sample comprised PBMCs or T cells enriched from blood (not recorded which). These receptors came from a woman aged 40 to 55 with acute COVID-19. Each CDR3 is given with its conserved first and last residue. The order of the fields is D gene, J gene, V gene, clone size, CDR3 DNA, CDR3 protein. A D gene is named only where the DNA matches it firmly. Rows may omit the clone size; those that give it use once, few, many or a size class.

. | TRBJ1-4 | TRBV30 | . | TGTGCCTGGAGTGGAGGGCCCTCGGGGGAAAAACTGTTTTTT | CAWSGGPSGEKLFF
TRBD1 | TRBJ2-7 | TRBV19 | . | TGTGCCAGTAGTACGACAGGGGGCGAGTACGAGCAGTACTTC | CASSTTGGEYEQYF
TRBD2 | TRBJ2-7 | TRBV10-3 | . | TGTGCCATCAGGGGGGTGGGTGGTAGCGGGGATATCTACGAGCAGTACTTC | CAIRGVGGSGDIYEQYF
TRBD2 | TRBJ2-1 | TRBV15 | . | TGTGCCACCAGCAGAGATGTCCCGGGACTAGCGGGAGACAATGAGCAGTTCTTC | CATSRDVPGLAGDNEQFF
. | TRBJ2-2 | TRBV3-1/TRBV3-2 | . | TGTGCCAGCAGCCAGGAGCAGCGGTTGAGCGGGGAGCTGTTTTTT | CASSQEQRLSGELFF
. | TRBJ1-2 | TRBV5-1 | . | TGCGCCAGCAGCTTGGGGACATTTGGCTACACCTTC | CASSLGTFGYTF
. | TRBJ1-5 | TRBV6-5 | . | TGTGCCAGCAAAATGGGCCCTTTAGAGCCCCAGCATTTT | CASKMGPLEPQHF
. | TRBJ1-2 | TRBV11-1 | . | TGTGCCAGCAGCCCGGGAAGGACCCAATATGGCTACACCTTC | CASSPGRTQYGYTF
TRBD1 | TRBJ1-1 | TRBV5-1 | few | TGCGCCAGCGACCAAGGACAGGGTTCTGAAGCTTTCTTT | CASDQGQGSEAFF
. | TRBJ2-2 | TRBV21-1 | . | TGTGCCAGCAGCAGCAACCGGGACAGCACCGGGGAGCTGTTTTTT | CASSSNRDSTGELFF
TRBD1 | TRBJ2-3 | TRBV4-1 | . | TGCGCCAGCAGCCAAGGGTGGCAGGGGGCGGCAGATACGCAGTATTTT | CASSQGWQGAADTQYF
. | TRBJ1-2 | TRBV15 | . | TGTGCCACCAGCAGAGATCTTTGGGCCCTCTACACCTTC | CATSRDLWALYTF
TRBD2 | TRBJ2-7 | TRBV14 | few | TGTGCCAGCAGCCACACGGGACTAGCGGGAGTGCGCTACGAGCAGTACTTC | CASSHTGLAGVRYEQYF
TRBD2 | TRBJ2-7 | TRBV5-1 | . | TGCGCCAGCAGCCCTGGACTAGCGGGAGGGCCCAGGCACGAGCAGTACTTC | CASSPGLAGGPRHEQYF
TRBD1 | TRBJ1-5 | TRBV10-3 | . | TGTGCCATCAGTGAAACCGGGACAGGGACAAATCAGCCCCAGCATTTT | CAISETGTGTNQPQHF
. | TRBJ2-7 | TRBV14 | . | TGTGCCAGCAGCCAAGGACTAGACCACGAGCAGTACTTC | CASSQGLDHEQYF
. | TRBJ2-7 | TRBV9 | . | TGTGCCAGCAGCTCTGACTTGGATGACGAGCAGTACTTC | CASSSDLDDEQYF
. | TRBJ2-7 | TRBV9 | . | TGTGCCAGCAGCGTAGCTACAACAGTTGAGCAGTACTTC | CASSVATTVEQYF
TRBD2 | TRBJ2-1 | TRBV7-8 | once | TGTGCCAGCAGCGGCAGGACTAGCGGGATAAACGAGCAGTTCTTC | CASSGRTSGINEQFF
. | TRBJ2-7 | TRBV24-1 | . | TGTGCCACCAGTGATTTGCAGGGGCTGGGTGAGCAGTACTTC | CATSDLQGLGEQYF